This TCR beta chain was sequenced in a study of cytomegalovirus exposure and HLA in healthy donors. Primers for the PCR totalled 60 Vbeta and 13 Jbeta. Sequenced by immunoSEQ multiplex PCR; TCRdb stores in-frame clones only, minus some. In the table there are roughly 190,000 clones, around 73% of which are singletons. The germline gives CDR1 SGHTA, CDR2 FQGNSA. The germline V and J ends were trimmed by 5 bases and 7 bases, with 12 bases remaining between them. The CDR3 has 12 residues. The source of this sequence is a woman aged 30 to 39 in good health and CMV-seropositive. The sample was PBMCs. The V gene is TRBV7-2, the J gene TRBJ2-7; D gene unclear. The CDR3 nucleotides read TGTGCCAGCAGCATGACAAAAGTGGAGCAGTACTTC. Its translation: CASSMTKVEQYF.